The 15 T cell receptor beta chains reported below all come from one sample, sequenced in a study. A single record per CDR3 protein comes from TCRdb applying MiXCR to the 5' RACE reads. The data hold tens of thousands of distinct CDR3 sequences, with 28% observed a single time. Material: naive CD4+ T cells sorted from blood. Stated subset: naive CD4+ T cells, CD4+CD45RA+CD25-. All receptors come from a female donor with breast cancer.

The rearrangement joins TRBV27 to TRBJ2-7; D ambiguous. Between the trimmed V and J ends, which lost 6 bases and 2 bases, there was a span of 11 bases. The CDR3 sequence is 13 residues long. Germline V gene lookup returns CDR1 MNHEY and CDR2 SMNVEV (reference sequence). The CDR3 protein is CASRGLGPYEQYF. The CDR3 nucleotides read TGTGCCAGCAGGGGCCTGGGTCCCTACGAGCAGTACTTC.

This clonotype was detected a few times. V usage is TRBV21-1 and J usage is TRBJ2-1; TRBD2 is the table's D call and was not checked against the DNA. TRBV21-1 is listed as a pseudogene. There are 10 residues in the CDR3. For the CDR3, the DNA is TGTGCCGGCAAGCGGGAGATGCGGTTCTTC. This codes for CAGKREMRFF.

The chain joins TRBV7-8 to TRBJ2-2; D might be TRBD2 (6 bases). Germline V gene sequence: CDR1 SGHVS, CDR2 FQNEAQ. The CDR3 extends over 16 amino acids. V was trimmed by 5 bases and J by 6 bases, leaving 19 bases between them. The CDR3 sequence is CASSARRRVQAGELFF. Written as DNA, the CDR3 is TGTGCCAGCAGCGCCCGCCGGAGGGTTCAAGCCGGGGAGCTGTTTTTT.

J is TRBJ1-6 and V is TRBV28; D ambiguous. The CDR3 is 14 amino acids. V was cut by 3 bases and J by 9 bases, with 12 bases left in between. The germline CDR1 and CDR2 sequences are MDHEN and SYDVKM. CDR3: CASSFRRGGSPLHF. CDR3 bases: TGTGCCAGCAGTTTCCGACGGGGTGGTTCACCCCTCCACTTT.

The rearrangement uses TRBV20-1 and TRBJ1-2; no reliable D call. Germline values: CDR1 DFQATT, CDR2 SNEGSKA (reference sequence). Trimming took 2 bases from V and 9 from J, leaving 16 bases between them. This CDR3 contains 13 residues. Here the CDR3 reads CSARPLELNSYTF. CDR3 DNA sequence: TGCAGTGCTAGACCGCTGGAGTTGAATAGCTACACCTTC.

The chain has TRBV18 and TRBJ2-1, with TRBD2 identical over 8 bases. Germline-derived CDR1 and CDR2 are KGHSH and LQKENI. CDR3 size: 16 residues. V lost 2 bases and J lost 6; bases outside the gene matches: 9. For the CDR3, the DNA is TGTGCCAGCTCACCAACAAGCGGGAGAGGGTCCAATGAGCAGTTCTTC. This gives the protein CASSPTSGRGSNEQFF. Together with reference TRBV18 and TRBJ2-1, the CDR3 gives the full variable domain: NAGVMQNPRHLVRRRGQEARLRCSPMKGHSHVYWYRQLPEEGLKFMVYLQKENIIDESGMPKERFSAEFPKEGPSILRIQQVVRGDSAAYFCASSPTSGRGSNEQFFGPGTRLTVL.

This sequence joins TRBV5-1 and TRBJ1-2; the match to TRBD1 covers 8 bases. The CDR3 is 13 amino acids. The V gene end was trimmed by 0 bases and the J gene end by 10 bases; junction bases not matched to a gene: 5. Per the germline V gene, CDR1 is SGHRS and CDR2 is YFSETQ. CDR3 in DNA: TGCGCCAGCAGCTTGGGACAGGGGTCGCCCTACACCTTC. It is translated as CASSLGQGSPYTF.

The chain employs TRBV10-2 and TRBJ1-1; D is perhaps TRBD1 (5 bases). The CDR3 runs to 13 residues. V was shortened by 4 bases and J by 3 bases, with 9 bases between the two germline ends. Per germline, CDR1 WSHSY and CDR2 SAAADI. CDR3 coding DNA: TGCGCCAGCAGTGCTCAGGGATACACTGAAGCTTTCTTT. It specifies CASSAQGYTEAFF.

A single count supports this clonotype. The chain combines TRBV7-9 with TRBJ2-7, with D perhaps matching TRBD2 (5 bases). The CDR3 is 16 residues long. Germline V lookup: CDR1 SEHNR, CDR2 FQNEAQ (reference sequence). V was pared by 2 bases and J by 4 bases, with 18 bases between. The CDR3 bases are TGTGCCAGCAGCTTATTCATTGGGATTACTAGTTACGAGCAGTACTTC. It translates to CASSLFIGITSYEQYF.

This clonotype has just a few counts. This sequence joins TRBV5-1 and TRBJ2-3; 11 nucleotides agree with TRBD2. Germline loops: CDR1 SGHRS, CDR2 YFSETQ. The length of the CDR3 is 16 residues. J was trimmed by 9 bases and V by 4 bases; bases with no gene match: 13. The CDR3 bases are TGCGCCAGCAGCACTAGCGGGGGCCTCCTTGTTGCAACGCAGTATTTT. It codes for CASSTSGGLLVATQYF.

Here the CDR3 DNA reads TGTGCCAGCAAACGGGGACAGGGGTTAGAGGCTTTCTTT. Its protein is CASKRGQGLEAFF. The chain uses TRBV12-3 or TRBV12-4 and TRBJ1-1; 10 nucleotides agree with TRBD1. The CDR3 consists of 13 residues. After removal of 7 bases from V and 11 bases from J, the junction contained 10 bases not matched to a gene.

This clonotype turned up a few times. The chain is built from TRBV6-6 and TRBJ2-7; maybe TRBD1 (5 bases). The CDR3 is made up of 20 amino acids. Germline assignment: CDR1 MNHNY and CDR2 SVGAGI (reference sequence). V dropped 7 bases and J dropped 0 bases, with 31 bases sitting between them. CDR3 nucleotide sequence: TGTGCCAGCACCTACCGGATCTTGGGGCTGGGGAACAAGAGCTCCTACGAGCAGTACTTC. This encodes CASTYRILGLGNKSSYEQYF.

The table lists this clonotype with many counts. The V gene is TRBV7-2, the J gene TRBJ2-1; a possible D gene is TRBD2 (6 bases). The germline V gene encodes CDR1 SGHTA and CDR2 FQGNSA. The CDR3 is 15 residues long. Trimming took off 2 bases at V and 6 bases at J, with 14 bases between the two ends. The CDR3 here is CASSLMARRGNEQFF. DNA of the CDR3: TGTGCCAGCAGCTTAATGGCGAGGCGGGGCAATGAGCAGTTCTTC.

This clonotype was found a few times. The V call is TRBV20-1, the J call TRBJ2-5; 9 bases fit TRBD2. CDR1 and CDR2 (germline): DFQATT, SNEGSKA (reference sequence). The CDR3 runs to 13 residues. V shed 7 bases and J 2 bases; nucleotides not matched to a gene: 5. The CDR3 spells CSVASGTQETQYF. CDR3 nucleotide sequence: TGCAGTGTTGCTAGCGGGACTCAAGAGACCCAGTACTTC.

The chain combines TRBV5-1 with TRBJ2-3; perhaps TRBD1 as D (5 bases). Germline values: CDR1 SGHRS, CDR2 YFSETQ. Trimming stripped 4 bases from V and 2 bases from J, with 11 bases between. This CDR3 has 14 amino acids. In DNA, the CDR3 is TGCGCCAGCAGCGAAGAACAGGACACAGATACGCAGTATTTT. Its translation is CASSEEQDTDTQYF.